These T cell receptor beta chains were read from a single sample in a study of T-cell reconstitution after alpha-beta-depleted transplantation in children. TCRdb fed the PCR reads into MiXCR, producing one record per CDR3 protein. In the table there are some 550,000 distinct CDR3 sequences, about a sixth of which are singletons. The sequencing here drew on PBMCs from the stem cell graft donor, taken from the stem cell graft. These receptors came from a human donor who donated a stem cell graft to a child with acute lymphoblastic leukemia. CDR3s include the opening cysteine and the closing phenylalanine or tryptophan. D genes are given only for firm matches. Not all rows give a size; the values are once, few, many and, for expanded clones, a class.

.	TRBV5-1	.	15	TRBJ2-5	CASSLPRGGDETQYF	TGCGCCAGCAGCTTGCCCAGGGGTGGGGATGAGACCCAGTACTTC
few	TRBV5-1	.	14	TRBJ2-7	CASSSAGRNYEQYF	TGCGCCAGCAGCTCGGCCGGGAGAAACTACGAGCAGTACTTC
.	TRBV7-3	TRBD1	13	TRBJ1-2	CASRGQGRDGYTF	TGTGCCAGCAGAGGACAGGGGAGAGATGGCTACACCTTC
.	TRBV29-1	TRBD1	15	TRBJ2-1	CSVKRVRTGYNEQFF	TGCAGCGTCAAGAGGGTGCGGACAGGCTACAATGAGCAGTTCTTC
.	TRBV7-3	.	14	TRBJ2-6	CASRMIAGANVLTF	TGTGCCAGCAGAATGATCGCTGGGGCCAACGTCCTGACTTTC
few	TRBV4-1	.	18	TRBJ2-1	CASSQDLFSISSYNEQFF	TGCGCCAGCAGCCAAGACCTGTTTAGCATTAGCTCCTACAATGAGCAGTTCTTC
.	TRBV11-2	TRBD1	14	TRBJ2-7	CASRLTGAPVEQYF	TGTGCCAGCAGACTGACAGGGGCCCCTGTCGAGCAGTACTTC
.	TRBV4-1	.	14	TRBJ1-2	CASRSPGSVYGYTF	TGCGCCAGCAGAAGCCCCGGGTCCGTATATGGCTACACCTTC
few	TRBV20-1	.	15	TRBJ1-2	CSAREGVSPNYGYTF	TGCAGTGCTAGAGAGGGGGTATCCCCGAACTATGGCTACACCTTC
.	TRBV29-1	TRBD1	13	TRBJ1-5	CSVAGQSNQPQHF	TGCAGCGTCGCGGGACAGAGTAATCAGCCCCAGCATTTT
.	TRBV3-1	TRBD2	15	TRBJ2-7	CASSLGSGMAYEQYF	TGTGCCAGCAGCCTCGGTAGCGGGATGGCGTACGAGCAGTACTTC
few	TRBV2	.	13	TRBJ1-5	CASREELNQPQHF	TGTGCCAGCAGGGAGGAACTCAATCAGCCCCAGCATTTT
few	TRBV20-1	TRBD2	16	TRBJ2-1	CSASVPTETSGNEQFF	TGCAGTGCTAGTGTCCCCACAGAGACTAGCGGGAATGAGCAGTTCTTC
.	TRBV29-1	TRBD1	14	TRBJ1-2	CSVNDDREFHGYTF	TGCAGCGTTAATGATGACAGGGAGTTCCATGGCTACACCTTC
.	TRBV25-1	.	18	TRBJ2-6	CASSAYGRRVSGANVLTF	TGTGCCAGCAGTGCTTATGGCCGGAGAGTCTCTGGGGCCAACGTCCTGACTTTC
few	TRBV6-5	.	13	TRBJ1-1	CASSYRLPSEAFF	TGTGCCAGCAGCTATCGACTGCCTAGTGAAGCTTTCTTT
few	TRBV4-1	.	14	TRBJ2-7	CASSQVPSSYEQYF	TGCGCCAGCAGCCAAGTACCGAGTTCCTACGAGCAGTACTTC
.	TRBV14	TRBD2	15	TRBJ2-5	CASSLLAGVAETQYF	TGTGCCAGCAGTTTGCTAGCGGGAGTAGCAGAGACCCAGTACTTC
.	TRBV12-3/TRBV12-4	TRBD1	15	TRBJ2-4	CASRGTGSAKNIQYF	TGTGCCAGCAGGGGGACAGGGTCGGCCAAAAACATTCAGTACTTC
many	TRBV7-9	.	12	TRBJ2-7	CASSAQSVGQYF	TGTGCCAGCAGCGCCCAATCGGTGGGGCAGTACTTC
.	TRBV5-4	.	12	TRBJ2-5	CASRVSGETQYF	TGTGCCAGCAGAGTTTCTGGAGAGACCCAGTACTTC
few	TRBV18	.	13	TRBJ1-4	CASSHRQDEKLFF	TGTGCCAGCTCTCACAGACAGGATGAAAAACTGTTTTTT
.	TRBV27	TRBD2	15	TRBJ2-7	CASSWGAGGTYEQYF	TGTGCCAGCAGTTGGGGAGCGGGAGGGACCTACGAGCAGTACTTC
.	TRBV11-1	.	16	TRBJ1-1	CASSSVGKLMNTEAFF	TGTGCCAGCAGCTCAGTGGGAAAACTCATGAACACTGAAGCTTTCTTT
.	TRBV10-3	.	16	TRBJ2-3	CAISRKTTVFTDTQYF	TGTGCCATCAGCCGCAAAACGACAGTTTTCACAGATACGCAGTATTTT
.	TRBV7-6	.	15	TRBJ2-5	CASSLGTWDQETQYF	TGTGCCAGCAGCTTAGGTACTTGGGACCAAGAGACCCAGTACTTC
few	TRBV5-1	.	16	TRBJ2-1	CASSSQAVSSYNEQFF	TGCGCCAGCAGCTCCCAAGCGGTGAGCTCCTACAATGAGCAGTTCTTC
few	TRBV10-3	.	14	TRBJ1-1	CAISGKQGEPEAFF	TGTGCCATCAGTGGGAAACAAGGTGAACCTGAAGCTTTCTTT
many	TRBV5-1	.	15	TRBJ2-1	CASSLAILGVDEQFF	TGCGCCAGCAGCTTGGCAATACTGGGGGTGGATGAGCAGTTCTTC
.	TRBV7-8	.	15	TRBJ2-7	CASSLTGRSSYEQYF	TGTGCCAGCAGCCTTACGGGACGGAGCTCCTACGAGCAGTACTTC
.	TRBV25-1	TRBD1	12	TRBJ2-7	CASTGGKLQQYF	TGTGCCAGCACAGGGGGAAAGCTCCAGCAGTACTTC
once	TRBV5-1	.	14	TRBJ2-2	CASSFRGGLGELFF	TGCGCCAGCAGCTTTCGTGGGGGGCTCGGGGAGCTGTTTTTT
.	TRBV9	.	15	TRBJ2-5	CASSTTGGLQETQYF	TGTGCCAGCAGCACAACCGGGGGCTTACAAGAGACCCAGTACTTC
many	TRBV20-1	TRBD2	11	TRBJ2-1	CSAETSGEQFF	TGCAGTGCTGAGACTAGCGGTGAGCAGTTCTTC
.	TRBV9	.	16	TRBJ1-2	CASSSPEQGISDGYTF	TGTGCCAGCAGCTCTCCCGAGCAGGGAATTTCGGATGGCTACACCTTC
.	TRBV7-9	.	13	TRBJ1-1	CASSLARITEAFF	TGTGCCAGCAGCTTAGCGCGTATCACTGAAGCTTTCTTT
.	TRBV7-2	.	14	TRBJ2-1	CASSFRQNYNEQFF	TGTGCCAGCAGCTTCAGACAAAATTACAATGAGCAGTTCTTC
few	TRBV7-9	TRBD2	15	TRBJ2-7	CASSPTSGRPYEQYF	TGTGCCAGCAGCCCGACTAGCGGGAGACCCTACGAGCAGTACTTC
.	TRBV25-1	TRBD1	17	TRBJ2-7	CASSDPPGTGVSYEQYF	TGTGCCAGCAGTGATCCTCCCGGGACAGGGGTCTCCTACGAGCAGTACTTC
few	TRBV7-7	.	15	TRBJ2-2	CASSLWAEQPGELFF	TGTGCCAGCAGCTTATGGGCTGAACAGCCCGGGGAGCTGTTTTTT